This passage covers 11 T cell receptor beta chains from one sample sequenced in a study of cytomegalovirus exposure and HLA in healthy donors. The PCR had 60 Vbeta and 13 Jbeta primers. Here immunoSEQ multiplex PCR was the method, and the copy in TCRdb shows in-frame clones only, minus some. This repertoire shows around 100,000 clones, around 74% found once; its top ten account for 1.9%. The sample taken for sequencing was PBMCs. The receptor set was obtained from a woman aged 40-49 years in good health and CMV-seronegative.

This clone came up a few times. J is TRBJ1-5 and V is TRBV13, with D unresolved. Germline V gene lookup returns CDR1 PRHDT and CDR2 FYEKMQ (reference sequence). V was trimmed by 0 bases and J by 8 bases, leaving 8 bases between them. The CDR3 is 13 amino acids. The CDR3 region is CASSLGSSEPQHF. The DNA for the CDR3 is TGTGCCAGCAGCTTAGGGTCTTCTGAGCCCCAGCATTTT.

The V gene is TRBV13, the J gene TRBJ2-5, with 10 bases identical to TRBD2. After removal of 4 bases from V and 1 base from J, the junction contained 6 bases not matched to a gene. CDR3 length: 16 residues. The germline V gene has CDR1 PRHDT and CDR2 FYEKMQ (reference sequence). CDR3 loop: CASSYLGLAAQETQYF. The CDR3 DNA is TGTGCCAGCAGCTACCTCGGACTAGCGGCCCAAGAGACCCAGTACTTC.

This clone came up a few times. The gene calls are TRBV7-8 and TRBJ1-3; 8 bases map to TRBD1. The CDR3 is made up of 14 amino acids. V was pared by 5 bases and J by 2 bases, with 2 bases of the junction left unmatched. The V gene's germline CDR1 is SGHVS and CDR2 FQNEAQ. The CDR3 DNA follows: TGTGCCAGCAGCCCGGACAGGGCTGGAAACACCATATATTTT. This sequence encodes CASSPDRAGNTIYF.

The CDR3 DNA sequence: TGCGCCAGCAGCCAAGATGCCAGGGAGGACTATGGCTACACCTTC. Residues: CASSQDAREDYGYTF. The gene calls are TRBV4-3 and TRBJ1-2; D is perhaps TRBD1 (5 bases). Trimming stripped 0 bases from V and 3 bases from J, with 11 bases between. The germline V gene has CDR1 LGHNA and CDR2 YSLEER. The CDR3 totals 15 residues.

This chain joins TRBV7-3 and TRBJ2-1, with D possibly being TRBD1 (5 bases). Germline V CDR1 and CDR2: SGHTA, FQGTGA. Deletions cut 0 bases from V and 0 bases from J, with 6 bases between. The CDR3 has 15 residues. Here the CDR3 reads CASSLTDSSYNEQFF. Written as DNA, the CDR3 is TGTGCCAGCAGCTTAACAGACAGCTCCTACAATGAGCAGTTCTTC. Supplemented by reference TRBV7-3 and TRBJ2-1, the full variable domain reads GAGVSQTPSNKVTEKGKYVELRCDPISGHTALYWYRQSLGQGPEFLIYFQGTGAADDSGLPNDRFFAVRPEGSVSTLKIQRTERGDSAVYLCASSLTDSSYNEQFFGPGTRLTVL.

This clone was seen only a few times. CDR3: CASSQDTGTGSGNTIYF. CDR3 DNA: TGCGCCAGCAGCCAAGATACCGGGACAGGGTCCGGAAACACCATATATTTT. This chain links TRBV4-3 with TRBJ1-3; 9 bases agree with TRBD1. With 0 bases clipped from V and 4 bases from J, the junction kept 7 bases outside the gene matches. This CDR3 spans 17 amino acids. Germline-derived CDR1 and CDR2 are LGHNA and YSLEER.

V usage is TRBV2 and J usage is TRBJ2-7; TRBD2 matches 7 bases. Germline V gene lookup returns CDR1 SNHLY and CDR2 FYNNEI. Trimming took 2 bases from V and 3 from J; bases not matched to a gene: 4. The CDR3 extends over 14 amino acids. The DNA of the CDR3 is TGTGCCAGCAGTGAATCCCGCGGGAGCTACGAGCAGTACTTC. Its protein is CASSESRGSYEQYF.

The chain is built from TRBV28 and TRBJ1-5, with 7 bases identical to TRBD1. The CDR3 length is 17 residues. Germline CDR1 and CDR2: MDHEN and SYDVKM. After removal of 3 bases from V and 0 bases from J, the junction contained 8 bases not matched to a gene. The CDR3 here is CASSFYRGPDSNQPQHF. The CDR3 nucleotides are TGTGCCAGCAGTTTTTACAGGGGACCCGATAGCAATCAGCCCCAGCATTTT. Complete variable domain (other parts from reference TRBV28 and TRBJ1-5): DVKVTQSSRYLVKRTGEKVFLECVQDMDHENMFWYRQDPGLGLRLIYFSYDVKMKEKGDIPEGYSVSREKKERFSLILESASTNQTSMYLCASSFYRGPDSNQPQHFGDGTRLSIL.

The genes are TRBV7-3 and TRBJ2-1, with a possible D match to TRBD1 (7 bases). This CDR3 has 15 amino acids. Germline CDR1 SGHTA, CDR2 FQGTGA. Trimming took 4 bases from V and 4 from J, leaving 14 bases between them. Written as DNA, the CDR3 is TGTGCCAGCAGCTCCAGGGGGGCAGAATACAATGAGCAGTTCTTC. This codes for CASSSRGAEYNEQFF.

The chain combines TRBV6-5 with TRBJ1-5, with TRBD1 identical over 8 bases. This CDR3 is 15 amino acids long. Germline loops: CDR1 MNHEY, CDR2 SVGAGI. Losses at the gene ends were 7 bases for V and 2 bases for J; bases not matched to a gene: 7. The CDR3 here is CASTVGQGGNQPQHF. The CDR3, as DNA: TGTGCCAGCACCGTCGGACAGGGCGGCAATCAGCCCCAGCATTTT.

The chain carries TRBV5-1 and TRBJ2-1, with 7 bases aligning to TRBD2. V gave up 0 bases and J gave up 4 bases; unmatched junction bases: 1. This CDR3 contains 14 residues. CDR1 and CDR2 from the germline V gene are SGHRS and YFSETQ. CDR3 amino acids: CASSLGGGYNEQFF. CDR3 DNA: TGCGCCAGCAGCTTGGGCGGGGGTTACAATGAGCAGTTCTTC.